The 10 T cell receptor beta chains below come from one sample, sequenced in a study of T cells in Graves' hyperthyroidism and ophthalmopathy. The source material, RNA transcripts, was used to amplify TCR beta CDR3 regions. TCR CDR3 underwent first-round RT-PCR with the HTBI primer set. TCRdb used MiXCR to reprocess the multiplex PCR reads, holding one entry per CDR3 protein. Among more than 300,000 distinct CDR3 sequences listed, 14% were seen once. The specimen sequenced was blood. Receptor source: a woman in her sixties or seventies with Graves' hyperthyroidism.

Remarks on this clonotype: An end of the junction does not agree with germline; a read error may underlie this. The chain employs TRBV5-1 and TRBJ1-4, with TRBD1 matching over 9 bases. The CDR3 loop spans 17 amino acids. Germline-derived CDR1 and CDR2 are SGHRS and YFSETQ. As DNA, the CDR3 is TGCGCCAGCAGCTTGTCCCACAGGGGGCCGACTAATGAGAAACTGTTTTTT. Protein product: CASSLSHRGPTNEKLFF. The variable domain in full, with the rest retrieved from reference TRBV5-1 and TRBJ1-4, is KAGVTQTPRYLIKTRGQQVTLSCSPISGHRSVSWYQQTPGQGLQFLFEYFSETQRNKGNFPGRFSGRQFSNSRSEMNVSTLELGDSALYLCASSLSHRGPTNEKLFFGSGTQLSVL.

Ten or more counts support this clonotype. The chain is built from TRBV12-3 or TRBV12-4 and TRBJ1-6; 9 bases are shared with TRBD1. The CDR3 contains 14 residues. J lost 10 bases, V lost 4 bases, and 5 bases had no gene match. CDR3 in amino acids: CASSSQGAGSPLHF. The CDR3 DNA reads TGTGCCAGCAGTTCACAGGGGGCGGGGTCACCCCTCCACTTT.

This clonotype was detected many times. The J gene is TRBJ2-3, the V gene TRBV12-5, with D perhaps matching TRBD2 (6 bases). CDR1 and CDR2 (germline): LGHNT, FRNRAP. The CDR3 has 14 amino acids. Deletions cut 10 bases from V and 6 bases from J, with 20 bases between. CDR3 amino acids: CAIPRGNLRDTQYF. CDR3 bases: TGTGCTATCCCCCGGGGGAATCTAAGGGATACGCAGTATTTT.

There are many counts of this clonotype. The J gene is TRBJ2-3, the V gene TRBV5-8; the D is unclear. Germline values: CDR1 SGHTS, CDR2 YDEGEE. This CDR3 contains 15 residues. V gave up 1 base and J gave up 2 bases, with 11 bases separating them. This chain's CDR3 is CASSLSPETTDTQYF. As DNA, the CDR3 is TGTGCCAGCAGCTTGTCGCCGGAGACCACAGATACGCAGTATTTT.

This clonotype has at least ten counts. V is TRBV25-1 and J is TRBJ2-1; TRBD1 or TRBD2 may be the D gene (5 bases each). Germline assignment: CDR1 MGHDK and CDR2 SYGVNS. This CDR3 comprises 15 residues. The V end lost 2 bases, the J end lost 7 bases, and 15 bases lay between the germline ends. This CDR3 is CASSEAGTLRNEQFF. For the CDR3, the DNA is TGTGCCAGCAGTGAAGCAGGGACCTTACGGAATGAGCAGTTCTTC.

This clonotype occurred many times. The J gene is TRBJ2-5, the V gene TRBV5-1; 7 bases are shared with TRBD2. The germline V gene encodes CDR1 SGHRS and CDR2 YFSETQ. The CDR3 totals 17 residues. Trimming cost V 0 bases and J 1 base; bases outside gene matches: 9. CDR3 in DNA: TGCGCCAGCAGCTTGGGACCAGGGACTATGGGCCAAGAGACCCAGTACTTC. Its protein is CASSLGPGTMGQETQYF. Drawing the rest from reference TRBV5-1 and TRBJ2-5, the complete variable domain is KAGVTQTPRYLIKTRGQQVTLSCSPISGHRSVSWYQQTPGQGLQFLFEYFSETQRNKGNFPGRFSGRQFSNSRSEMNVSTLELGDSALYLCASSLGPGTMGQETQYFGPGTRLLVL.

Here the CDR3 reads CASSEMYTGELFF. The DNA of the CDR3 is TGTGCCAGTAGTGAGATGTACACCGGGGAGCTGTTTTTT. The V gene is TRBV19, the J gene TRBJ2-2, with no clear D. Germline assignment: CDR1 LNHDA and CDR2 SQIVND (reference sequence). V was cut by 5 bases and J by 3 bases, with 7 bases left in between. This CDR3 region has 13 residues.

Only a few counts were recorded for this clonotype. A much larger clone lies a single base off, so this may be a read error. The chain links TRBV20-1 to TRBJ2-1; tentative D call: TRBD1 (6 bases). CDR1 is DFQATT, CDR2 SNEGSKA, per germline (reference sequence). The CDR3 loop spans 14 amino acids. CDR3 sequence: CTLKGGGVDNEQFF. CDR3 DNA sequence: TGCACGTTGAAAGGGGGTGGTGTAGACAATGAGCAGTTCTTC.

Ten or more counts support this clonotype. CDR3 coding DNA: TGTGCCAGCATTCCCTCGGCCCTCGCCCATAACTATGGCTACACCTTC. Protein: CASIPSALAHNYGYTF. The gene calls are TRBV6-1 and TRBJ1-2; the D is unclear. Germline V lookup: CDR1 MNHNS, CDR2 SASEGT. V dropped 7 bases and J dropped 1 base, with 19 bases sitting between them. The CDR3 is 16 residues long.

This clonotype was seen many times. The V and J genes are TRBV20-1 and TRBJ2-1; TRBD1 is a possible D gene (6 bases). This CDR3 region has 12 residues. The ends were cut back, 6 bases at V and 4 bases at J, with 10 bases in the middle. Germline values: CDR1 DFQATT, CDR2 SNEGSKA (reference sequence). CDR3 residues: CSAKGGYNEQFF. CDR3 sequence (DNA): TGCAGTGCAAAAGGGGGATACAATGAGCAGTTCTTC.